This is a list of T cell receptor beta chains from one sample in a study of TIL therapy for anti-PD-1-resistant metastatic lung cancer. Profiled with immunoSEQ multiplex PCR; TCRdb holds only in-frame clones, not every one. The sample has 50,000 to 65,000 clones, around 69% seen once. The sample consisted of blood, taken at baseline. The source is a person between 30 and 79 years old with non-small cell lung cancer. CDR3s include the opening cysteine and the closing phenylalanine or tryptophan. A D gene is named only where the DNA matches it firmly. For some rows the clone size is stated as once, few or many, or as a class when expanded; others skip it.

clone_size: -
d_call: TRBD1
v_call: TRBV2
j_call: TRBJ1-5
cdr3_aa: CASSETGAPQHF
cdr3_nt: TGTGCCAGCAGTGAAACAGGGGCGCCCCAGCATTTT

clone_size: -
d_call: -
v_call: TRBV5-1
j_call: TRBJ2-3
cdr3_aa: CASSFKTVEAIDTQYF
cdr3_nt: TGCGCCAGCAGCTTTAAGACAGTGGAAGCGATAGATACGCAGTATTTT

clone_size: -
d_call: TRBD1
v_call: TRBV5-1
j_call: TRBJ2-5
cdr3_aa: CASSSQQGAAQYF
cdr3_nt: TGCGCCAGCAGCTCTCAACAGGGGGCGGCCCAGTACTTC

clone_size: once
d_call: -
v_call: TRBV5-5
j_call: TRBJ2-2
cdr3_aa: CASSSLGYTGELFF
cdr3_nt: TGTGCCAGCAGCTCTTTGGGATACACCGGGGAGCTGTTTTTT

clone_size: -
d_call: TRBD1
v_call: TRBV5-1
j_call: TRBJ1-4
cdr3_aa: CASSSSGQGYEKLFF
cdr3_nt: TGCGCCAGCAGCAGCTCGGGACAGGGGTATGAAAAACTGTTTTTT

clone_size: -
d_call: -
v_call: TRBV5-1
j_call: TRBJ1-1
cdr3_aa: CASSSDTGAEAFF
cdr3_nt: TGCGCCAGCAGCTCTGACACCGGGGCAGAAGCTTTCTTT

clone_size: -
d_call: -
v_call: TRBV21-1
j_call: TRBJ2-1
cdr3_aa: CANQCTLNEQFF
cdr3_nt: TGTGCCAACCAGTGTACTCTCAATGAGCAGTTCTTC

clone_size: -
d_call: TRBD1
v_call: TRBV6-5
j_call: TRBJ2-7
cdr3_aa: CASSYPDRVNEQYF
cdr3_nt: TGTGCCAGCAGTTACCCCGACAGGGTAAACGAGCAGTACTTC

clone_size: -
d_call: -
v_call: TRBV7-9
j_call: TRBJ2-5
cdr3_aa: CASSLLILHETQYF
cdr3_nt: TGTGCCAGCAGCCTACTAATCTTACACGAGACCCAGTACTTC

clone_size: -
d_call: -
v_call: TRBV6-5
j_call: TRBJ1-2
cdr3_aa: CASTPGPGYGYTF
cdr3_nt: TGTGCCAGCACACCGGGACCCGGCTATGGCTACACCTTC

clone_size: -
d_call: -
v_call: TRBV14
j_call: TRBJ2-7
cdr3_aa: CASSQVAGSYEQYF
cdr3_nt: TGTGCCAGCAGCCAAGTTGCGGGCTCCTACGAGCAGTACTTC

clone_size: -
d_call: -
v_call: TRBV28
j_call: TRBJ2-7
cdr3_aa: CASSLGPTLYEQYF
cdr3_nt: TGTGCCAGCAGTTTGGGACCTACCCTCTACGAGCAGTACTTC

clone_size: -
d_call: TRBD1
v_call: TRBV9
j_call: TRBJ1-5
cdr3_aa: CASSTGANQPQHF
cdr3_nt: TGTGCCAGCAGCACAGGGGCCAATCAGCCCCAGCATTTT

clone_size: many
d_call: -
v_call: TRBV2
j_call: TRBJ1-5
cdr3_aa: CASSEEGRQPQHF
cdr3_nt: TGTGCCAGCAGTGAGGAGGGTCGGCAGCCCCAGCATTTT

clone_size: -
d_call: -
v_call: TRBV30
j_call: TRBJ2-3
cdr3_aa: CAWSVPSDTQYF
cdr3_nt: TGTGCCTGGAGTGTACCTTCAGATACGCAGTATTTT

clone_size: -
d_call: -
v_call: TRBV2
j_call: TRBJ1-2
cdr3_aa: CASKGGPTNYGYTF
cdr3_nt: TGTGCCAGCAAGGGCGGGCCAACAAACTATGGCTACACCTTC

clone_size: -
d_call: TRBD2
v_call: TRBV7-6
j_call: TRBJ2-3
cdr3_aa: CASSLAPTSGVTDTQYF
cdr3_nt: TGTGCCAGCAGCTTAGCCCCCACTAGCGGAGTCACAGATACGCAGTATTTT

clone_size: -
d_call: -
v_call: TRBV7-3
j_call: TRBJ1-1
cdr3_aa: CASSLVGRSNTEAFF
cdr3_nt: TGTGCCAGCAGCTTAGTGGGACGGTCGAACACTGAAGCTTTCTTT

clone_size: -
d_call: TRBD1
v_call: TRBV10-3
j_call: TRBJ1-4
cdr3_aa: CAISEWRDQGELFF
cdr3_nt: TGTGCCATCAGTGAGTGGAGGGACCAGGGGGAACTGTTTTTT

clone_size: -
d_call: -
v_call: TRBV10-1
j_call: TRBJ2-1
cdr3_aa: CASSESLQGMVRGEQFF
cdr3_nt: TGCGCCAGCAGTGAGTCTCTACAGGGTATGGTCCGGGGTGAGCAGTTCTTC

clone_size: -
d_call: TRBD2
v_call: TRBV27
j_call: TRBJ2-2
cdr3_aa: CASMAIAGGPTGELFF
cdr3_nt: TGTGCCAGCATGGCCATAGCGGGGGGGCCCACCGGGGAGCTGTTTTTT

clone_size: -
d_call: -
v_call: TRBV4-2
j_call: TRBJ1-6
cdr3_aa: CASSQESGNDNSPLHF
cdr3_nt: TGTGCCAGCAGCCAAGAAAGCGGGAACGATAATTCACCCCTCCACTTT

clone_size: many
d_call: -
v_call: TRBV28
j_call: TRBJ1-1
cdr3_aa: CASSFWDGNTEAFF
cdr3_nt: TGTGCCAGCAGTTTTTGGGACGGTAACACTGAAGCTTTCTTT

clone_size: -
d_call: -
v_call: TRBV7-9
j_call: TRBJ1-2
cdr3_aa: CASSLEAGALYGYTF
cdr3_nt: TGTGCCAGCAGCTTAGAGGCAGGGGCTCTCTATGGCTACACCTTC

clone_size: -
d_call: TRBD1
v_call: TRBV2
j_call: TRBJ2-7
cdr3_aa: CASSEGTGFTRSSYEQYF
cdr3_nt: TGTGCCAGCAGTGAAGGGACAGGGTTTACAAGGAGCTCCTACGAGCAGTACTTC

clone_size: once
d_call: -
v_call: TRBV11-3
j_call: TRBJ2-7
cdr3_aa: CASSLRTTGNEQYF
cdr3_nt: TGTGCCAGCAGCTTACGGACAACGGGCAACGAGCAGTACTTC

clone_size: -
d_call: -
v_call: TRBV7-2
j_call: TRBJ2-1
cdr3_aa: CASSLAKLPPRFF
cdr3_nt: TGTGCCAGCAGCTTAGCGAAACTCCCGCCACGGTTCTTC